These 18 T cell receptor beta chains were sequenced from one sample in a study of OX40 agonist ivuxolimab in advanced cancers. Libraries were prepared by immunoSEQ multiplex PCR; TCRdb keeps only in-frame clonotypes and omits some of them. The table has roughly 60,000 clones, around 90% seen once. The specimen comprised CD4+ or CD8+ T cells sorted from blood, sampled in a trial of the OX40 agonist ivuxolimab. The receptors here all came from an adult with an advanced solid tumor such as melanoma, head and neck, liver or kidney cancer.

The gene calls are TRBV7-6 and TRBJ2-1; D remains ambiguous. V lost 5 bases and J lost 0, with 11 bases in between. Germline CDR1 and CDR2: SGHVS and FNYEAQ. CDR3 length: 15 residues. The CDR3 reads CASSPFESSYNEQFF. In DNA, the CDR3 is TGTGCCAGCAGCCCTTTTGAGAGCTCCTACAATGAGCAGTTCTTC.

This chain links TRBV21-1 with TRBJ2-7; the table's D call, TRBD2, was not checked against the DNA. TRBV21-1 is marked as a pseudogene. This CDR3 contains 16 residues. Here the CDR3 DNA reads TGTGCCAGCCCCGGACTAGCGGGAGGACTCGGTTACGAGCAGTACTTC. It is translated as CASPGLAGGLGYEQYF.

V is TRBV7-8 and J is TRBJ2-5, with 14 nucleotides matching TRBD2. Germline V CDR1 and CDR2: SGHVS, FQNEAQ. The CDR3 has 16 residues. V lost 5 bases and J lost 4; bases outside the gene matches: 6. The CDR3 loop reads CASSVGLAGEGETQYF. CDR3 sequence (DNA): TGTGCCAGCAGCGTGGGACTAGCGGGAGAGGGAGAGACCCAGTACTTC.

The chain carries TRBV6-5 and TRBJ2-7; a possible D gene is TRBD1 (6 bases). Trimming removed 7 bases at V and 5 bases at J, with 12 bases between. The CDR3 is 12 amino acids. The germline V gene encodes CDR1 MNHEY and CDR2 SVGAGI. CDR3 nucleotides: TGTGCCAGCACCCAGGGGAACCACGAGCAGTACTTC. It yields the protein CASTQGNHEQYF.

This chain uses TRBV30 with TRBJ2-1; D is undetermined. Germline V CDR1 and CDR2: GTSNPN, SVGIG (reference sequence). CDR3 length equals 15 residues. Trimming left V 0 bases short and J 3 bases short, with 12 bases between. In DNA, the CDR3 is TGTGCCTGGAGTGTGGTAGGCGGCTACTACAATGAGCAGTTCTTC. Its translation: CAWSVVGGYYNEQFF.

The V and J genes are TRBV28 and TRBJ1-2, with 11 bases identical to TRBD1. The CDR3 is 16 residues long. With 5 bases clipped from V and 5 bases from J, the junction kept 10 bases outside the gene matches. Germline assignment: CDR1 MDHEN and CDR2 SYDVKM. CDR3 DNA: TGTGCCAGCAGTGGGGGACAGGGGGAGGTTTCTTATGGCTACACCTTC. This translates into CASSGGQGEVSYGYTF.

V is TRBV30 and J is TRBJ2-1; D ambiguous. V was cut by 0 bases and J by 0 bases, with 9 bases left in between. The V gene's germline CDR1 is GTSNPN and CDR2 SVGIG (reference sequence). The CDR3 sequence is 15 residues long. CDR3 loop: CAWSVTRSSYNEQFF. DNA for the CDR3: TGTGCCTGGAGTGTAACAAGGAGCTCCTACAATGAGCAGTTCTTC.

The rearrangement uses TRBV9 and TRBJ2-3; the D call may be TRBD1 or TRBD2 (5 bases each). In germline, CDR1 is SGDLS, CDR2 YYNGEE. The CDR3 length is 14 residues. The V end lost 2 bases, the J end lost 5 bases, and 12 bases lay between the germline ends. The CDR3 protein is CASSVWGSEDTQYF. CDR3 nucleotides: TGTGCCAGCAGCGTGTGGGGGAGTGAAGATACGCAGTATTTT.

The chain recombines TRBV27 with TRBJ2-3; no definite D call. The CDR3 has 13 amino acids. V was clipped by 4 bases and J by 4 bases, with 9 bases between them. Germline assignment: CDR1 MNHEY and CDR2 SMNVEV (reference sequence). CDR3 sequence reads: CASSYARSDTQYF. The CDR3, as DNA: TGTGCCAGCAGTTATGCTAGATCAGATACGCAGTATTTT.

The chain carries TRBV6-1 and TRBJ1-5; TRBD1 aligns across 9 bases. Germline lookup yields CDR1 MNHNS and CDR2 SASEGT. After removal of 6 bases from V and 6 bases from J, the junction contained 6 bases not matched to a gene. The CDR3 has 14 amino acids. The CDR3 reads CASRDDRGSQPQHF. The CDR3 coding sequence is TGTGCCAGCAGGGATGACAGGGGGTCTCAGCCCCAGCATTTT.

The chain links TRBV6-5 to TRBJ1-1, with D tentatively TRBD1 (5 bases). The CDR3 contains 13 residues. Germline CDR1 reads MNHEY; CDR2 reads SVGAGI. Trimming removed 5 bases from V and 1 base from J, with 8 bases in between. This CDR3 reads CASSQGQNTEAFF. In DNA form, the CDR3 reads TGTGCCAGCAGTCAGGGCCAGAACACTGAAGCTTTCTTT.

This chain uses TRBV29-1 with TRBJ2-3, with 8 bases lining up with TRBD1. V trimming: 0 bases; J trimming: 3 bases; junction bases outside the gene matches: 11. The CDR3 runs to 17 residues. CDR1 and CDR2 (germline): SQVTM, ANQGSEA. CDR3 protein: CSVEDRSGGAMTDTQYF. DNA for the CDR3: TGCAGCGTTGAAGATCGGTCAGGGGGCGCGATGACAGATACGCAGTATTTT.

Only one count was recorded for this clone. The genes are TRBV7-9 and TRBJ2-1; D unclear. Trimming took off 1 base at V and 0 bases at J, with 7 bases between the two ends. Germline V gene lookup returns CDR1 SEHNR and CDR2 FQNEAQ (reference sequence). The CDR3 has 15 amino acids. DNA for the CDR3: TGTGCCAGCAGCTTAGGCGGTTACTCCTACAATGAGCAGTTCTTC. Translated: CASSLGGYSYNEQFF.

CDR3 protein: CASWEGTGNNEQFF. The CDR3 DNA is TGCGCCAGCTGGGAAGGGACAGGCAACAATGAGCAGTTCTTC. The chain carries TRBV5-1 and TRBJ2-1, with 8 nucleotides matching TRBD1. This CDR3 comprises 14 residues. The trim removed 7 bases at V and 5 bases at J, leaving 8 bases unmatched. Germline V lookup: CDR1 SGHRS, CDR2 YFSETQ.

The chain uses TRBV6-4 and TRBJ2-7; D is perhaps TRBD2 (6 bases). Trimming pared 0 bases from V and 7 bases from J, leaving 10 bases between. Per the germline V gene, CDR1 is MRHNA and CDR2 is SNTAGT. CDR3 length: 13 residues. The CDR3 reads CASSDSEGREQYF. CDR3 sequence (DNA): TGTGCCAGCAGTGACTCGGAGGGGCGTGAGCAGTACTTC.

The chain joins TRBV6-6 to TRBJ1-1; D is ambiguous. Germline values: CDR1 MNHNY, CDR2 SVGAGI (reference sequence). The V end was cut by 8 bases, the J end by 7 bases, with 23 bases between. The length of the CDR3 is 15 residues. CDR3 in DNA: TGTGCCAGCGAACCTCTGGGGATCGGTGCGGGTGAAGCTTTCTTT. Protein sequence: CASEPLGIGAGEAFF.

This chain links TRBV4-3 with TRBJ2-7; the D gene is possibly TRBD1 (5 bases). The CDR3 is 13 amino acids. Trimming took off 2 bases at V and 4 bases at J, with 9 bases between the two ends. Germline V gives CDR1 LGHNA, CDR2 YSLEER. The CDR3 is CASSQRQGYEQYF. The CDR3 region has the DNA TGCGCCAGCAGCCAACGGCAGGGTTACGAGCAGTACTTC.

The chain joins TRBV7-9 to TRBJ2-7, with D unresolved. Germline CDR1 is SEHNR and CDR2 is FQNEAQ (reference sequence). The CDR3 runs 13 residues. V gave up 1 base and J gave up 3 bases, with 7 bases separating them. CDR3 region: CASSLEGFYEQYF. In DNA, the CDR3 is TGTGCCAGCAGCTTAGAGGGCTTCTACGAGCAGTACTTC.